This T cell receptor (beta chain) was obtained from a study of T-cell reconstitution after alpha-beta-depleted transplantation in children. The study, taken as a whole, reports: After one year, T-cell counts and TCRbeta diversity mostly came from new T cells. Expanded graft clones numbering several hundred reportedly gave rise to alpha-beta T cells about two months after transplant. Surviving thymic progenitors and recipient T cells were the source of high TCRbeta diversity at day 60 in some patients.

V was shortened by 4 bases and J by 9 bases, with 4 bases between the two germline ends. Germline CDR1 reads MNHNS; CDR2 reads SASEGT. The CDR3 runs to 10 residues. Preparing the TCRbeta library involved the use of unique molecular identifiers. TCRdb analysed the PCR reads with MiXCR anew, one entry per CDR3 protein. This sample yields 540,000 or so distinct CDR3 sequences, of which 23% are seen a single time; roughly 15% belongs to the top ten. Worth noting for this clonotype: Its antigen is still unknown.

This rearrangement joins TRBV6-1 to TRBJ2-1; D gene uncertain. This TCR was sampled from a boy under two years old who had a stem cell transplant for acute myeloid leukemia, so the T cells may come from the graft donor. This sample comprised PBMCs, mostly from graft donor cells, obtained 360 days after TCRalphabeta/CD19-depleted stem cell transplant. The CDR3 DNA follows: TGTGCCAGCAGTGTAAGTGAGCAGTTCTTC. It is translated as CASSVSEQFF.